This T cell receptor (beta chain) appears in the sequencing data of a study of breast tumors, draining lymph nodes, adjacent tissues. Germline CDR1 DFQATT, CDR2 SNEGSKA (reference sequence). Trimming cost V 3 bases and J 7 bases, with 24 bases left between them. The CDR3 loop spans 16 amino acids. One entry per CDR3 protein results from TCRdb running MiXCR on the multiplex PCR reads. The table records about 200,000 distinct CDR3 sequences, under 40% of them present only once. Breast cancer patients provided tissue from their axillary draining lymph nodes. Sequencing used axillary lymph node tissue. The chain joins TRBV20-1 to TRBJ1-2, with a weak D call TRBD1 (5 bases). This TCR came from a female donor with breast cancer. Some clones in this sample may be carry-over from other donors' samples. The CDR3 DNA is TGCAGTGCTAGTCTACTGCCTACAAGGGCCAGGGCTGGCTACACCTTC. This gives the protein CSASLLPTRARAGYTF.